These 20 T cell receptor beta chains were all obtained from the same sample, sequenced in a study of identical twins listed by TCRdb under 2016. Library preparation was by 5' RACE. The sequencing machine was an Illumina HiSeq 2000. Through fastp at Q25 and MiXCR, TCRdb rebuilt clones from the public reads, retaining in-frame beta chains. Each CDR3 protein appears once, grouped with its most common genes and DNA. The sample table records a few hundred thousand distinct CDR3 sequences; more than 9% of these occur just once. The biggest ten clones account for 2.5% to 3.5% of the sample. The sample also formed part of further work on yellow fever vaccine responses in identical twins.

The material sequenced was PBMCs. The receptors originated from a woman in her late teens or twenties in good health.

The chain links TRBV29-1 to TRBJ2-5; D is unclear. The germline V and J ends were trimmed by 4 bases and 1 base, with 7 bases remaining between them. This CDR3 spans 12 amino acids. In germline, CDR1 is SQVTM, CDR2 ANQGSEA. CDR3 amino acids: CSVVHLQETQYF. The CDR3 region has the DNA TGCAGCGTTGTACACCTCCAAGAGACCCAGTACTTC.

J is TRBJ1-2 and V is TRBV10-3, with unresolved D. This CDR3 spans 13 amino acids. The germline CDR1 and CDR2 sequences are ENHRY and SYGVKD. V was trimmed by 0 bases and J by 6 bases, leaving 8 bases between them. CDR3 amino acids: CAISESTVHGYTF. The CDR3 DNA reads as TGTGCCATCAGTGAGTCCACGGTCCATGGCTACACCTTC.

This clonotype occurred a few times. The V gene is TRBV27, the J gene TRBJ2-3; 16 bases are a match to TRBD2. V shed 4 bases and J 7 bases; nucleotides not matched to a gene: 8. The CDR3 is 17 amino acids. Germline V gene sequence: CDR1 MNHEY, CDR2 SMNVEV (reference sequence). CDR3 nucleotides: TGTGCCAGCAGTTCACCGGGACTAGCGGGGGGGCCATATACGCAGTATTTT. Translating gives CASSSPGLAGGPYTQYF.

The chain is built from TRBV19 and TRBJ2-1, with D perhaps TRBD1 (5 bases). Germline V CDR1 and CDR2: LNHDA, SQIVND (reference sequence). The CDR3 runs 13 residues. V lost 7 bases, J lost 8 bases, and 15 bases lay in between. This CDR3 reads CASMSVEGDEQFF. The CDR3 coding sequence is TGTGCCAGTATGTCGGTAGAAGGGGATGAGCAGTTCTTC.

The sample holds many counts of this clonotype. The rearrangement links TRBV29-1 to TRBJ1-1; 8 bases are shared with TRBD1. Germline loops: CDR1 SQVTM, CDR2 ANQGSEA. The CDR3 covers 12 residues. J lost 5 bases, V lost 6 bases, and 5 bases had no gene match. CDR3 residues: CSVAQGDTEAFF. In DNA form, the CDR3 reads TGCAGCGTCGCACAGGGGGATACTGAAGCTTTCTTT.

This clonotype was seen ten or more times. The chain uses TRBV12-3 or TRBV12-4 and TRBJ1-1; D is possibly TRBD1 (6 bases). This CDR3 spans 12 amino acids. Trimming took off 6 bases at V and 5 bases at J, with 10 bases between the two ends. The CDR3 is CASSWDITEAFF. In DNA form, the CDR3 reads TGTGCCAGCAGCTGGGACATAACTGAAGCTTTCTTT.

This clonotype was counted ten times or more. V and J are TRBV20-1 and TRBJ2-7; TRBD1 aligns across 7 bases. The CDR3 loop spans 16 amino acids. Germline V gene lookup returns CDR1 DFQATT and CDR2 SNEGSKA (reference sequence). V gave up 1 base and J gave up 7 bases; unmatched junction bases: 16. The CDR3 DNA reads TGCAGTGCTAGAGCCATATCCGGGACAGAGTCCTTTGAGCAGTACTTC. This sequence encodes CSARAISGTESFEQYF.

The V gene is TRBV11-2, the J gene TRBJ2-7; 7 bases are shared with TRBD1. This CDR3 contains 17 residues. Germline assignment: CDR1 SGHAT and CDR2 FQNNGV. Germline trimming cut 0 bases from V and 2 bases from J; bases unmatched to any gene: 10. Here the CDR3 reads CASSLDVRDRYPYEQYF. DNA for the CDR3: TGTGCCAGCAGCTTAGACGTCCGGGACAGATATCCCTACGAGCAGTACTTC.

There are a few counts of this clonotype. The chain employs TRBV29-1 and TRBJ2-1; D gene unclear. CDR3 size: 12 residues. Germline V gives CDR1 SQVTM, CDR2 ANQGSEA. V was cut by 2 bases and J by 9 bases, with 11 bases left in between. The CDR3 nucleotides are TGCAGCGTTGAATATCTCGGTAGTGAGCAGTTCTTC. It codes for CSVEYLGSEQFF.

This clonotype was found many times. The CDR3 coding sequence is TGTGCCAGCAGTTCCCCCCTACCCACCCAGTACTTC. Protein: CASSSPLPTQYF. V is TRBV12-3 or TRBV12-4 and J is TRBJ2-5; D unresolved. The germline V and J ends were trimmed by 4 bases and 8 bases, with 11 bases remaining between them. The CDR3 runs 12 residues.

The rearrangement links TRBV18 to TRBJ2-1; D uncertain. Germline V gene lookup returns CDR1 KGHSH and CDR2 LQKENI. The CDR3 has 13 amino acids. Trimming removed 3 bases from V and 6 bases from J, with 9 bases in between. CDR3 DNA sequence: TGTGCCAGCTCACCGGCCCTGGGCAATGAGCAGTTCTTC. Amino acid sequence: CASSPALGNEQFF.

The rearrangement uses TRBV29-1 and TRBJ2-3; perhaps TRBD1 as D (6 bases). Germline CDR1 is SQVTM and CDR2 is ANQGSEA. Trimming removed 3 bases from V and 2 bases from J, with 9 bases in between. CDR3 size: 13 residues. In DNA form, the CDR3 reads TGCAGCGTTGATGGGGACAACACAGATACGCAGTATTTT. Encoded protein: CSVDGDNTDTQYF.

This clonotype occurred a few times. This CDR3 is CASSSDRGFTDTQYF. DNA of the CDR3: TGTGCCAGCAGCTCCGACAGGGGGTTTACAGATACGCAGTATTTT. The chain uses TRBV11-2 and TRBJ2-3, with 9 nucleotides matching TRBD1. Germline V CDR1 and CDR2: SGHAT, FQNNGV. The CDR3 covers 15 residues. Trimming removed 4 bases from V and 3 bases from J; junction bases left unmatched: 5. The variable domain in full, with the rest retrieved from reference TRBV11-2 and TRBJ2-3, is EAGVAQSPRYKIIEKRQSVAFWCNPISGHATLYWYQQILGQGPKLLIQFQNNGVVDDSQLPKDRFSAERLKGVDSTLKIQPAKLEDSAVYLCASSSDRGFTDTQYFGPGTRLTVL.

This sequence joins TRBV7-6 and TRBJ2-6, with a weak D call TRBD2 (7 bases). The germline V gene encodes CDR1 SGHVS and CDR2 FNYEAQ. The CDR3 is made up of 16 amino acids. Trimming took 2 bases from V and 2 from J, leaving 10 bases between them. CDR3 DNA sequence: TGTGCCAGCAGCTTATGGGGGGGCGCTGGGGCCAACGTCCTGACTTTC. This codes for CASSLWGGAGANVLTF.

The chain has TRBV12-3 or TRBV12-4 and TRBJ2-5; a possible D gene is TRBD2 (7 bases). CDR3 size: 14 residues. V dropped 2 bases and J dropped 7 bases, with 14 bases sitting between them. The CDR3 loop is CASSLYAGAGTQYF. CDR3 sequence (DNA): TGTGCCAGCAGTTTATATGCGGGGGCGGGGACCCAGTACTTC.

The genes are TRBV5-1 and TRBJ2-1; 8 nucleotides agree with TRBD1. This CDR3 is 15 amino acids long. Germline V gene lookup returns CDR1 SGHRS and CDR2 YFSETQ. With 4 bases clipped from V and 4 bases from J, the junction kept 7 bases outside the gene matches. This CDR3 is CASSSGQGVYNEQFF. In nucleotides, the CDR3 is TGCGCCAGCAGCAGCGGACAGGGTGTGTACAATGAGCAGTTCTTC.

The chain employs TRBV12-3 or TRBV12-4 and TRBJ2-3; D uncertain. This CDR3 spans 14 amino acids. Trimming removed 7 bases from V and 4 bases from J, with 15 bases in between. The DNA of the CDR3 is TGTGCCAGCAACCCTCAGAAGGTCGCAGATACGCAGTATTTT. This codes for CASNPQKVADTQYF.

This clonotype was seen many times. This chain connects TRBV27 to TRBJ2-1; D perhaps matches TRBD1 (5 bases). The V and J ends lost 5 bases and 4 bases respectively, with 9 bases between them. This CDR3 is 13 amino acids long. CDR1 MNHEY and CDR2 SMNVEV come from the germline V gene (reference sequence). DNA of the CDR3: TGTGCCAGCAGTACCGCAGGGTACAATGAGCAGTTCTTC. It specifies CASSTAGYNEQFF.

This chain's CDR3 is CAISRGLAGVGTETQYF. The CDR3 DNA reads TGTGCCATCAGTCGTGGACTAGCGGGAGTAGGAACGGAGACCCAGTACTTC. The chain couples TRBV10-3 to TRBJ2-5, with 13 bases that match TRBD2. Unmatched junction bases numbered 11, after V lost 5 bases and J lost 5 bases. The CDR3 consists of 17 residues. Germline V gene sequence: CDR1 ENHRY, CDR2 SYGVKD.

This clonotype was observed a handful of times. In nucleotides, the CDR3 is TGTGCCTGGAGTTCTAGCGCTCACAATGAGCAGTTCTTC. This codes for CAWSSSAHNEQFF. The chain is built from TRBV30 and TRBJ2-1, with D tentatively TRBD2 (6 bases). Looked up from germline, CDR1 is GTSNPN and CDR2 is SVGIG (reference sequence). There are 13 residues in the CDR3. Trimming shortened V by 2 bases and J by 5 bases, and 10 bases separated the two germline ends.